This TCR beta chain was sequenced in a study of blood T cell repertoires in COVID-19. Study as a whole: The United States, Italy and Spain were the sources of the acute and convalescent COVID-19 samples.

With 10 bases removed from V and 4 bases from J, the gap between germline ends came to 22 bases. The CDR3 spans 15 residues. Per germline, CDR1 ENHRY and CDR2 SYGVKD. Followed longitudinally, the Seattle patients had been enrolled during active infection. As originally analysed: Amplification of reference gene primers provided the estimated nucleated cell counts. Libraries were prepared by immunoSEQ multiplex PCR; TCRdb keeps only in-frame clonotypes and omits some of them. From that table come the V and J calls and clone size; the DNA was used to work out D and trimming. The profile covers about 500,000 clones, with roughly nine tenths appearing a single time and 0.9% taken by the ten largest.

Input material: peripheral blood. This TCR was recovered from a man aged 18-30 years with COVID-19, enrolled during active disease. The chain uses TRBV10-3 and TRBJ1-2; D is ambiguous. CDR3 residues: CASMALAGGFYGYTF. CDR3 bases: TGTGCCAGTATGGCCCTGGCAGGAGGATTCTATGGCTACACCTTC.